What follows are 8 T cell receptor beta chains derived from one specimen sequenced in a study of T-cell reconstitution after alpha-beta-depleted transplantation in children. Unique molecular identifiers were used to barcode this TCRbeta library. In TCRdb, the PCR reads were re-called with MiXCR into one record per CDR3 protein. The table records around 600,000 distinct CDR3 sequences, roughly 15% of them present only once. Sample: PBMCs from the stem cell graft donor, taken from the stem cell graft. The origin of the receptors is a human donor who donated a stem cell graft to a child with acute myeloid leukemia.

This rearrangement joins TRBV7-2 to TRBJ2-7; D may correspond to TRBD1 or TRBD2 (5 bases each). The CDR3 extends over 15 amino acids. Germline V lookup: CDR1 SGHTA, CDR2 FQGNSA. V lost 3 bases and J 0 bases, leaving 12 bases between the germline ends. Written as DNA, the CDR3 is TGTGCCAGCAGCTTGGTAAAGGGGAGCTCCTACGAGCAGTACTTC. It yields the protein CASSLVKGSSYEQYF.

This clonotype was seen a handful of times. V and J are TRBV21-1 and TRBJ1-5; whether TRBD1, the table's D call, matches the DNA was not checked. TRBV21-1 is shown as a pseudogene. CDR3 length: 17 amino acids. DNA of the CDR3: TGTGCCAGCAGCAACCTCTCCCAGGGGGCTAGCAATCAGCCCCAGCATTTT. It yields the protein CASSNLSQGASNQPQHF.

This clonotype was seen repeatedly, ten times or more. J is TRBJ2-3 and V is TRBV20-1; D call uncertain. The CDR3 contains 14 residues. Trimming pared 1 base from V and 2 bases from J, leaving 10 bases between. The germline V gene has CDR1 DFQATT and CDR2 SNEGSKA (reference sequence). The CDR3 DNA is TGCAGTGCTAGAGCCCATCCCTCCACAGATACGCAGTATTTT. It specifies CSARAHPSTDTQYF.

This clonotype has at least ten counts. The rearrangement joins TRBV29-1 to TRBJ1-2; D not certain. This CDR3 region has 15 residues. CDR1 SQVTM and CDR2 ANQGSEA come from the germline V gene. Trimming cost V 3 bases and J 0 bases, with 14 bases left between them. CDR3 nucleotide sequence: TGCAGCGTTGATTCTAAAGATAATCCTAACTATGGCTACACCTTC. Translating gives CSVDSKDNPNYGYTF.

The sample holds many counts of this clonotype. The CDR3 region has the DNA TGTGCCTGGAATCAGGGTACCTACGAGCAGTACTTC. Translation: CAWNQGTYEQYF. The rearrangement links TRBV30 to TRBJ2-7; D is possibly TRBD1 (5 bases). CDR1 and CDR2 from the germline V gene are GTSNPN and SVGIG (reference sequence). V was pared by 4 bases and J by 2 bases, with 9 bases between. The CDR3 covers 12 residues. Full variable domain (remainder filled in from reference TRBV30 and TRBJ2-7): SQTIHQWPATLVQPVGSPLSLECTVEGTSNPNLYWYRQAAGRGLQLLFYSVGIGQISSEVPQNLSASRPQDRQFILSSKKLLLSDSGFYLCAWNQGTYEQYFGPGTRLTVT.

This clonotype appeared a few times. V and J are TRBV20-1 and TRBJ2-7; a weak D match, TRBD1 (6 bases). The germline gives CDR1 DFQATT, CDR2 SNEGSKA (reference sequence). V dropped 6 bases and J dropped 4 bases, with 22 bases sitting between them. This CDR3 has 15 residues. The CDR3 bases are TGCAGTGCCTCCCCCCCAAACAGGGCGGCTTACGAGCAGTACTTC. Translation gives CSASPPNRAAYEQYF.

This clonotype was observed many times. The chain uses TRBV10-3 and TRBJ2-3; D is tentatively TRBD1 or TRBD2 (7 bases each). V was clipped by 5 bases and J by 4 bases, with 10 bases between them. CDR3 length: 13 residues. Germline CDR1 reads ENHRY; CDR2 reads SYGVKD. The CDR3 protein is CAISQGGADTQYF. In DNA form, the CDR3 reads TGTGCCATCAGTCAGGGGGGGGCAGATACGCAGTATTTT.

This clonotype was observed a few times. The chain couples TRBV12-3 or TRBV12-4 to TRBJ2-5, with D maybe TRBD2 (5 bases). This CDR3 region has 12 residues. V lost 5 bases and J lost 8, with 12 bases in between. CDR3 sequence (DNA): TGTGCCAGCAGTCGGAAGCGACTAACCCAGTACTTC. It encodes CASSRKRLTQYF.